The entry that follows covers one TCR beta chain sequence. Antigen specificity is unknown. This sample is drawn from a study of PD-1 blockade in classical Hodgkin lymphoma. The study, taken as a whole, reports: Complete responders had baseline diversity similar to newly diagnosed patients. CD4+ TCR diversity rose significantly by C4D1, and CD8+ TCR diversity did not. Newly diagnosed patients were said to have less baseline TCR diversity than healthy donors did.

All patients experienced relapse after autologous stem cell transplantation, and brentuximab vedotin exposure was variable. Researchers report purifying CD4+ T cells from thawed PBMCs by magnetic negative selection. V lost 7 bases to trimming and J lost 3 bases; unmatched junction nucleotides: 8. Germline V lookup: CDR1 MNHEY, CDR2 SVGAGI. This CDR3 has 14 amino acids. The repertoire was sequenced with immunoSEQ multiplex PCR; TCRdb's copy has only in-frame clones and lacks some. The profile shows 25,000 to 35,000 clones, roughly 85% of them singletons. This receptor was obtained from a human donor with classical Hodgkin lymphoma. This specimen was CD4+ T cells from blood, taken at baseline. The chain couples TRBV6-5 to TRBJ2-7, with 8 bases aligning to TRBD1. The CDR3 region is CASTRDRGFYEQYF. The CDR3 DNA reads TGTGCCAGCACCCGTGACAGGGGCTTCTACGAGCAGTACTTC.